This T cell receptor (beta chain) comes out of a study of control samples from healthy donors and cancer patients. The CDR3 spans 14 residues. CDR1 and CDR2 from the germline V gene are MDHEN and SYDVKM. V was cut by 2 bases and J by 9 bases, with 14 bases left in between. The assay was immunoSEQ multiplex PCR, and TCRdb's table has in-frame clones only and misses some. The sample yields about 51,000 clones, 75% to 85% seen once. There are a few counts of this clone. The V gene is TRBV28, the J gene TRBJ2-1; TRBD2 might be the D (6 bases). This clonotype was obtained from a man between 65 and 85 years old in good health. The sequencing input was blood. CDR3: CASSLRDFVREQFF. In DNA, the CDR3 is TGTGCCAGCAGTTTAAGGGACTTCGTTCGTGAGCAGTTCTTC. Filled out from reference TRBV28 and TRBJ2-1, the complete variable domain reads DVKVTQSSRYLVKRTGEKVFLECVQDMDHENMFWYRQDPGLGLRLIYFSYDVKMKEKGDIPEGYSVSREKKERFSLILESASTNQTSMYLCASSLRDFVREQFFGPGTRLTVL.